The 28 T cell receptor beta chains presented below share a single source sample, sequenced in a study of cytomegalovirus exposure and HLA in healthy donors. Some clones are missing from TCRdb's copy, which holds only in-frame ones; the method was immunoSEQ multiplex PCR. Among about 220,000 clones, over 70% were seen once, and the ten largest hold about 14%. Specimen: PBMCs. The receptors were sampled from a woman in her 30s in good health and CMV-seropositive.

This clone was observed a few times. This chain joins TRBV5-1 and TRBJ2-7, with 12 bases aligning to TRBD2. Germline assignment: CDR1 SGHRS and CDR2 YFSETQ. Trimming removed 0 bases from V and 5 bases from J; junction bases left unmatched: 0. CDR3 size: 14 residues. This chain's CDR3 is CASSLGLAGDEQYF. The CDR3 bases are TGCGCCAGCAGCTTGGGACTAGCGGGAGACGAGCAGTACTTC.

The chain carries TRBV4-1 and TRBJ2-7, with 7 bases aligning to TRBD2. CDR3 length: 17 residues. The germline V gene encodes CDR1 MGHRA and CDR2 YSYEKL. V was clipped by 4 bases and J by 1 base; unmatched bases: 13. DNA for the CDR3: TGCGCCAGCAGCCGGTCGCTACTGCGGGAGCGATCCTACGAGCAGTACTTC. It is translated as CASSRSLLRERSYEQYF.

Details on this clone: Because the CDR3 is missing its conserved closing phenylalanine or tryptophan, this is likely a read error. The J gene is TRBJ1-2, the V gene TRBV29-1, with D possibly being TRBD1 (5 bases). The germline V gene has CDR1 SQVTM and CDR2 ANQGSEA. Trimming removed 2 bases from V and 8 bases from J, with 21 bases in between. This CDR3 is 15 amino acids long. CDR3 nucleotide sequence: TGCAGCGTTGAAAGGGGTGGACATGGAATTGTGGGCTACACCCTC. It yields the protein CSVERGGHGIVGYTL.

The CDR3 is CASSLAGIHEQFF. The CDR3 coding sequence is TGCGCCAGCAGCTTGGCAGGGATCCATGAGCAGTTCTTC. The chain couples TRBV5-1 to TRBJ2-1, with D tentatively TRBD1 (5 bases). With 0 bases removed from V and 8 bases from J, the gap between germline ends came to 9 bases. The V gene's germline CDR1 is SGHRS and CDR2 YFSETQ. This CDR3 is built from 13 residues. Full variable domain (remainder filled in from reference TRBV5-1 and TRBJ2-1): KAGVTQTPRYLIKTRGQQVTLSCSPISGHRSVSWYQQTPGQGLQFLFEYFSETQRNKGNFPGRFSGRQFSNSRSEMNVSTLELGDSALYLCASSLAGIHEQFFGPGTRLTVL.

This CDR3 reads CASSPQSQETQYF. In DNA form, the CDR3 reads TGTGCCAGCTCACCACAGTCCCAAGAGACCCAGTACTTC. The chain couples TRBV18 to TRBJ2-5; no firm D call. Trimming cost V 1 base and J 1 base, with 4 bases left between them. The CDR3 extends over 13 amino acids. From germline, CDR1 is KGHSH and CDR2 LQKENI.

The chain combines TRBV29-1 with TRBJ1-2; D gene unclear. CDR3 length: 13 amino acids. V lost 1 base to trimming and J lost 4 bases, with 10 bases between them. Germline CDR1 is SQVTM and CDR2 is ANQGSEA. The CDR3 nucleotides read TGCAGCGTTGAAGTAAAGATGACCTATGGCTACACCTTC. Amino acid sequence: CSVEVKMTYGYTF.

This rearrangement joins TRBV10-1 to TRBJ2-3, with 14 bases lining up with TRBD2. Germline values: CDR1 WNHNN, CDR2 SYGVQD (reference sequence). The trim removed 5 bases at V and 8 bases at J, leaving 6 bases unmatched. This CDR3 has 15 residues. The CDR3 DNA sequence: TGCGCCAGCAGTCCGCGACTAGCGGGAGGGGGTACGCAGTATTTT. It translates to CASSPRLAGGGTQYF.

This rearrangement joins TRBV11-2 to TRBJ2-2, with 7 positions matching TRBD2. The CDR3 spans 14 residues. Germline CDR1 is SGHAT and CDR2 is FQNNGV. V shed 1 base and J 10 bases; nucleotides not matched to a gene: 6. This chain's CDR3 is CASSLVYGGMELFF. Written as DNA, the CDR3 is TGTGCCAGCAGCTTAGTCTACGGGGGGATGGAGCTGTTTTTT.

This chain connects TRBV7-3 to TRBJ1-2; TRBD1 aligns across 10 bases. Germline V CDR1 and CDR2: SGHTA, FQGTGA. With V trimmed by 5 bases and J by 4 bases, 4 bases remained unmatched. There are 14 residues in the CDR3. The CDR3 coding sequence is TGTGCCAGCAGCCCCGGGACAGGGGTCTATGGCTACACCTTC. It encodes CASSPGTGVYGYTF.

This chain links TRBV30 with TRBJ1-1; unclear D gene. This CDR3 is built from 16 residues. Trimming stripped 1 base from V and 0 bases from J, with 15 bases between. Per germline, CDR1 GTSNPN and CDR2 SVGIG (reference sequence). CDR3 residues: CAWSEGPQFMNTEAFF. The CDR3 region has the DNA TGTGCCTGGAGTGAAGGCCCACAATTTATGAACACTGAAGCTTTCTTT.

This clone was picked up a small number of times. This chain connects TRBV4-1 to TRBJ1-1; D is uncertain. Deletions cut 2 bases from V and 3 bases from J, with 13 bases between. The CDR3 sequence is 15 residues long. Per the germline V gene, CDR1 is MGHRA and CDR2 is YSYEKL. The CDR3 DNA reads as TGCGCCAGCAGCCAAAGGTCAGCACACTACACTGAAGCTTTCTTT. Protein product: CASSQRSAHYTEAFF.

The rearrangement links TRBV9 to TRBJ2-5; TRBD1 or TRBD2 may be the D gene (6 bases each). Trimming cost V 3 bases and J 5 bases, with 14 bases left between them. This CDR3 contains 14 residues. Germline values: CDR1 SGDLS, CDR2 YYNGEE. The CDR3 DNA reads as TGTGCCAGCAGCGGCGAGGGGGGCCGCGAGACCCAGTACTTC. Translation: CASSGEGGRETQYF.

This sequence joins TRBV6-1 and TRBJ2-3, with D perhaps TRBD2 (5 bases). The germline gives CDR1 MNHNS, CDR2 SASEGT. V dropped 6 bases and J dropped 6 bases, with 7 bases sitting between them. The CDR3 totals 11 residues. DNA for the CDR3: TGTGCCAGCAGGACGGGGGATACGCAGTATTTT. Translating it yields CASRTGDTQYF.

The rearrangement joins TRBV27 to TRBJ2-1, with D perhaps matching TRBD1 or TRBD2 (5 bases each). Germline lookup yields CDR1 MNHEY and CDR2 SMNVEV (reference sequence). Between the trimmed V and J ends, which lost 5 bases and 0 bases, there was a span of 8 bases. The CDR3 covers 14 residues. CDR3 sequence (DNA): TGTGCCAGCAGTAAGGGGAGCTCCTACAATGAGCAGTTCTTC. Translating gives CASSKGSSYNEQFF.

The CDR3 nucleotides read TGTGCCAGCATGGTAGCGACTGAAGCTTTCTTT. Encoded protein: CASMVATEAFF. The chain has TRBV25-1 and TRBJ1-1; D is unclear. Trimming cost V 7 bases and J 5 bases, with 8 bases left between them. In germline, CDR1 is MGHDK, CDR2 SYGVNS. The CDR3 runs 11 residues.

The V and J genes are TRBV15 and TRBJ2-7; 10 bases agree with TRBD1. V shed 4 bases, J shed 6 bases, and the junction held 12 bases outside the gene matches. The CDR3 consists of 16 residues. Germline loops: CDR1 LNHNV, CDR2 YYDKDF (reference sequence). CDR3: CATSIPFGTGVPEQYF. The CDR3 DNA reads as TGTGCCACCAGCATCCCCTTCGGGACAGGGGTTCCCGAGCAGTACTTC.

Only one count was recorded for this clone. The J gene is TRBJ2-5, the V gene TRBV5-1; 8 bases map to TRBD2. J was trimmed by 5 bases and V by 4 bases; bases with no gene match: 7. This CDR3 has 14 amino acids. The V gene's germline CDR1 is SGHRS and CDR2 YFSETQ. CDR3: CASSQTGGRETQYF. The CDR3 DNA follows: TGCGCCAGCAGCCAGACGGGGGGGCGGGAGACCCAGTACTTC.

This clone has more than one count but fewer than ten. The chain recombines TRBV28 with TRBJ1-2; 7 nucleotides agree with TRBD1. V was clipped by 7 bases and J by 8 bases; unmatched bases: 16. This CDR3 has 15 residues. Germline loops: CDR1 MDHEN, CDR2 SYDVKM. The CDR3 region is CASNSAGEGALGYTF. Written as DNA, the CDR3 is TGTGCCAGCAATTCTGCCGGGGAGGGGGCCCTCGGCTACACCTTC.

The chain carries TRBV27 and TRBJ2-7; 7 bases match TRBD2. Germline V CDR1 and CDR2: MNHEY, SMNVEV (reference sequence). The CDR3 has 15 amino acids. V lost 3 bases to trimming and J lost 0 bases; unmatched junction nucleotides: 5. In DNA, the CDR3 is TGTGCCAGCAGTTTTCTAGCGGACCTCTCCTACGAGCAGTACTTC. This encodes CASSFLADLSYEQYF.

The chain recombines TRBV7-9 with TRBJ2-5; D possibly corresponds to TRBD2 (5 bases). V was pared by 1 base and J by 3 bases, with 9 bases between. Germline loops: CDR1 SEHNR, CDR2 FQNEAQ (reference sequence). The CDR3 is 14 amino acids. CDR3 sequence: CASSLGTAKETQYF. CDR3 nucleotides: TGTGCCAGCAGCTTAGGGACTGCAAAAGAGACCCAGTACTTC.

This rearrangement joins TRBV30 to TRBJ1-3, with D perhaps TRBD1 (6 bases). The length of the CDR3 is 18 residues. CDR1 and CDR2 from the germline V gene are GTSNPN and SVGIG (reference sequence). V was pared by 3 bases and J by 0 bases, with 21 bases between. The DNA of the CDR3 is TGTGCCTGGAGCGGGGGTTTGGGGGCCGATTTCTCTGGAAACACCATATATTTT. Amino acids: CAWSGGLGADFSGNTIYF.

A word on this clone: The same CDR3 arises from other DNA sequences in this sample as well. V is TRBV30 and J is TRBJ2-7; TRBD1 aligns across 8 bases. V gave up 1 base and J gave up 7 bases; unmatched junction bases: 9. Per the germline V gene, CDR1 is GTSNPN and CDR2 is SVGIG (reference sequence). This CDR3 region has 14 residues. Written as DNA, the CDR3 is TGTGCCTGGAGTGCCGGGACAGGTCTATATGAGCAGTACTTC. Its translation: CAWSAGTGLYEQYF.

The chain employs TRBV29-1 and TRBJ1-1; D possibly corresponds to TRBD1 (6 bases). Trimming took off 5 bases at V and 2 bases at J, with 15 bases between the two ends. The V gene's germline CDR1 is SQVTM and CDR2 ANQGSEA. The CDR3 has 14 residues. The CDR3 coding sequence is TGCAGCGTTTGGTCAACAGGGACTAACACTGAAGCTTTCTTT. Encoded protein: CSVWSTGTNTEAFF.

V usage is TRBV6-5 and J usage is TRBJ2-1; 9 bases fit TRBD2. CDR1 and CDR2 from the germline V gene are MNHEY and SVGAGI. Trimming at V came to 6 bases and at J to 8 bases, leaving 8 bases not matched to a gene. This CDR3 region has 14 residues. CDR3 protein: CASSYSGSVYEQFF. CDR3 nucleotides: TGTGCCAGCAGCTATAGCGGGAGTGTTTATGAGCAGTTCTTC.

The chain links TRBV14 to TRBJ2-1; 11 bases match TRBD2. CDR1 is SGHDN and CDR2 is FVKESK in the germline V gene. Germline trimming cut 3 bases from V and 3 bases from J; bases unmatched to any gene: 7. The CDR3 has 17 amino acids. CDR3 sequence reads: CASSHRLAGQLYNEQFF. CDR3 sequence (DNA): TGTGCCAGCAGCCACCGACTAGCGGGGCAACTCTACAATGAGCAGTTCTTC.

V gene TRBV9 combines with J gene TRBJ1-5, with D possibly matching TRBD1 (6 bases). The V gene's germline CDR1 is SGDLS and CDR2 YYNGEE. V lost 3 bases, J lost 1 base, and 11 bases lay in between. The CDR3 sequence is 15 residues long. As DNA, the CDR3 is TGTGCCAGCAGCGCGAATGACAGGAGCAATCAGCCCCAGCATTTT. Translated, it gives CASSANDRSNQPQHF.

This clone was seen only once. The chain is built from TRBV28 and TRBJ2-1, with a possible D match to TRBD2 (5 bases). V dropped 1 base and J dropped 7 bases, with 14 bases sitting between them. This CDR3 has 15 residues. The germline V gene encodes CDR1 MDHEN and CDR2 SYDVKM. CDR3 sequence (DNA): TGTGCCAGCAGTTTATACCGGGGTGGAGGAAATGAGCAGTTCTTC. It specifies CASSLYRGGGNEQFF.

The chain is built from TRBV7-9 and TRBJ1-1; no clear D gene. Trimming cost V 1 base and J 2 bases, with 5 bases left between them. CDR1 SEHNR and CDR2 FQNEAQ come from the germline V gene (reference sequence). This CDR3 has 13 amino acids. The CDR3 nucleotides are TGTGCCAGCAGCTTAGATTCAAACACTGAAGCTTTCTTT. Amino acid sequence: CASSLDSNTEAFF. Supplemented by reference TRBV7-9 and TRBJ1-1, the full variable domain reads DTGVSQNPRHKITKRGQNVTFRCDPISEHNRLYWYRQTLGQGPEFLTYFQNEAQLEKSRLLSDRFSAERPKGSFSTLEIQRTEQGDSAMYLCASSLDSNTEAFFGQGTRLTVV.